This TCR beta chain was observed in a study of cytotoxic CD8 clonotypes in ibrutinib-treated CLL. Findings of the study overall: Measured clonality at baseline was greater than in age-matched healthy donors and tracked with circulating CD8+ T-cell counts. Having risen at ibrutinib response, clonality had fallen back toward baseline by progression. The study found public clonotypes uncommon, contracting or stable on treatment.

Cryopreserved PBMCs yielded roughly 2.1 micrograms of genomic DNA for TCR beta libraries. Worth noting for this clone: The antigen is not known.

The length of the CDR3 is 13 residues. Trimming took off 3 bases at V and 5 bases at J, with 11 bases between the two ends. Germline-derived CDR1 and CDR2 are LNHDA and SQIVND (reference sequence). Clones were read by immunoSEQ multiplex PCR, and TCRdb kept only the in-frame ones, dropping some. This repertoire shows some 85,000 clones, approximately 71% found once; its top ten account for 20% to 25%. The sequences come from PBMCs, collected after 24 months of ibrutinib treatment. This clonotype originated in a human donor with chronic lymphocytic leukemia. The V and J genes are TRBV19 and TRBJ2-7; D may match TRBD1 or TRBD2 (6 bases each). The CDR3 sequence is CASSIRGPDEQYF. The CDR3 DNA is TGTGCCAGTAGTATCCGGGGGCCTGACGAGCAGTACTTC.